A selection of T cell receptor beta chains follows, all from one sample in a study of T-cell reconstitution after alpha-beta-depleted transplantation in children. From the PCR reads, TCRdb called clonotypes with MiXCR, one entry per CDR3 protein. The sample holds about 230,000 distinct CDR3 sequences; 9.7% are singletons and the top ten take less than 6%. The sequences come from PBMCs from the stem cell graft donor, collected from the stem cell graft. These receptors originate from a human donor who donated a stem cell graft to a child with SCID. CDR3s include the opening cysteine and the closing phenylalanine or tryptophan. Each record gives: clone size, D gene, V gene, J gene, CDR3 DNA, CDR3 protein. A D gene is named only where the DNA matches it firmly. Clone sizes are shown as how often the clone was seen (once, few, many) or a class if it is expanded.

abundance: many
d_gene: TRBD1
v_gene: TRBV5-1
j_gene: TRBJ2-3
CDR3nt: TGCGCCAGCCAGGACAGGGCATCGGGAGATACGCAGTATTTT
CDR3aa: CASQDRASGDTQYF

abundance: many
d_gene: TRBD1
v_gene: TRBV5-6
j_gene: TRBJ2-7
CDR3nt: TGTGCCAGCAGCCTGTGGGACAGGGGGTTTGACGAGCAGTACTTC
CDR3aa: CASSLWDRGFDEQYF

abundance: many
d_gene: -
v_gene: TRBV5-1
j_gene: TRBJ2-7
CDR3nt: TGCGCCAGCAGCTCTGGTGCCTACGAGCAGTACTTC
CDR3aa: CASSSGAYEQYF

abundance: many
d_gene: TRBD1
v_gene: TRBV13
j_gene: TRBJ2-7
CDR3nt: TGTGCCAGCAGCTATGACAGGGACGAGCAGTACTTC
CDR3aa: CASSYDRDEQYF

abundance: many
d_gene: TRBD1
v_gene: TRBV24-1
j_gene: TRBJ2-3
CDR3nt: TGTGCCACCAGTGATTCATGGGACAGGGCCACAGATACGCAGTATTTT
CDR3aa: CATSDSWDRATDTQYF

abundance: many
d_gene: -
v_gene: TRBV20-1
j_gene: TRBJ2-1
CDR3nt: TGCAGTGCTAGAGTGGGCAGGGGAGTATATGAGCAGTTCTTC
CDR3aa: CSARVGRGVYEQFF

abundance: many
d_gene: TRBD1
v_gene: TRBV2
j_gene: TRBJ1-5
CDR3nt: TGTGCCAGCAGACACGGGACAGTCAATCAGCCCCAGCATTTT
CDR3aa: CASRHGTVNQPQHF

abundance: many
d_gene: TRBD1
v_gene: TRBV20-1
j_gene: TRBJ2-5
CDR3nt: TGCAGTGCTAGACGGGACAGAGAGCAAGAGACCCAGTACTTC
CDR3aa: CSARRDREQETQYF

abundance: many
d_gene: -
v_gene: TRBV5-6
j_gene: TRBJ1-5
CDR3nt: TGTGCCAGCAGCTTGTACAGAGCCCTCAATCAGCCCCAGCATTTT
CDR3aa: CASSLYRALNQPQHF

abundance: many
d_gene: TRBD2
v_gene: TRBV9
j_gene: TRBJ2-2
CDR3nt: TGTGCCAGCAGCAAAGCTGGCGGGGGGAACACCGGGGAGCTGTTTTTT
CDR3aa: CASSKAGGGNTGELFF

abundance: many
d_gene: TRBD1
v_gene: TRBV5-1
j_gene: TRBJ2-7
CDR3nt: TGCGCCAGCAGCTTGGCCGGGACAGCGCACTCCTACGAGCAGTACTTC
CDR3aa: CASSLAGTAHSYEQYF